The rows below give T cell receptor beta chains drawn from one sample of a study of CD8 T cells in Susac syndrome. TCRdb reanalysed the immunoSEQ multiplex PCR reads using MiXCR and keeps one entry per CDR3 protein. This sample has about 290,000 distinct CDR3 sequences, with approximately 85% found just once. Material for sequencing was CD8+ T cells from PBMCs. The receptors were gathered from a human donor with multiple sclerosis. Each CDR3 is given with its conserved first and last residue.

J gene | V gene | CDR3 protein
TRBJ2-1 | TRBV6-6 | CASGGYNEQFF
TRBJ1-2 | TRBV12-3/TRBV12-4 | CASSAGTVDYGYTF
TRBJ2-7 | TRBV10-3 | CAITGTPYTYEQYF
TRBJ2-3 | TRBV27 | CASSFYPPSTDTQYF
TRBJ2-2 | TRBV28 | CASSSLSGSQAGELFF
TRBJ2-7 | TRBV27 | CASSFNSNYEQYF
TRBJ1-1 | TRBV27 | CASSLSGQGTLSEAFF
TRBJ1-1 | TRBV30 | CAWSVRVDTEAFF
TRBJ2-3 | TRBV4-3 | CASSQLTSGAVKGAQYF
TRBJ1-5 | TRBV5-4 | CASSFWGSNQPQHF
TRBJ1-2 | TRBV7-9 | CAVRAIQAYGYTF
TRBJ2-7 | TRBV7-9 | CASSSGNGRHHPLYEQYF
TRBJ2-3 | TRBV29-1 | CSVEGTASGETDTQYF
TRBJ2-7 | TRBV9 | CASSGRQGMGEQYF
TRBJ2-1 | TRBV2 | CASSDLGHSGSHDEQFF
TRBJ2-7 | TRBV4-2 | CASSPEGGPVYEQYF
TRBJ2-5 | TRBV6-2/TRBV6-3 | CASRVRGTQYF
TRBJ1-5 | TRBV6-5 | CASSYSPNQPQHF
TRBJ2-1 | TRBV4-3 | CASSHRWTGGNEQFF
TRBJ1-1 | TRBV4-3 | CASSQDLGQGTLNTEAFF
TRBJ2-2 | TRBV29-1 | CSVEDIPNTGELFF
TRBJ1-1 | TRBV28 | CASSPRRQGPGTEAFF
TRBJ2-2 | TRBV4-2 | CASSQEVDLTGELFF
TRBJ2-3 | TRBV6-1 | CASTEGVGTDTQYF
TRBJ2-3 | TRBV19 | CASSILPPGSDTQYF
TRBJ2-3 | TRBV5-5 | CASSSGTGGDTQYF
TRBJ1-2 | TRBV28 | CASSFGPHGSERDYGYTF
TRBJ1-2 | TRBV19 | CASIGSGDGDNYGYTF